This is a list of T cell receptor beta chains from one sample in a study of CD8+ T cells in alopecia areata. Some clones are missing from TCRdb's copy, which holds only in-frame ones; the method was immunoSEQ multiplex PCR. Here the sample spans about 64,000 clones, roughly 46% being singletons. Input material: NKG2D-low CD8+ T cells sorted from blood. These receptors came from a human donor with alopecia areata. CDR3s include the opening cysteine and the closing phenylalanine or tryptophan. Each record gives: J gene, V gene, D gene, clone size, CDR3 DNA, CDR3 protein. A D gene is named only where the DNA matches it firmly. Only part of the rows carry a size: once, few, many, or a class if the clone is expanded.

J gene: TRBJ2-1
V gene: TRBV5-1
D gene: NA
clone size: NA
CDR3 DNA: TGCGCCAGCAGCTTGACCAGGAACGAGCAGTTCTTC
CDR3 protein: CASSLTRNEQFF

J gene: TRBJ2-7
V gene: TRBV7-8
D gene: NA
clone size: NA
CDR3 DNA: TGTGCCAGCAGCTTAAACAGCGCCTACGAGCAGTACTTC
CDR3 protein: CASSLNSAYEQYF

J gene: TRBJ1-5
V gene: TRBV28
D gene: NA
clone size: NA
CDR3 DNA: TGTGCCAGCAGTTTTGTACCGGACTCTAGGATCCGACAGGTCCCTTGGGCCCAGCATTTT
CDR3 protein: CASSFVPDSRIRQVPWAQHF

J gene: TRBJ2-1
V gene: TRBV7-9
D gene: NA
clone size: few
CDR3 DNA: TGTGCCAGCAGACTTATCGACAATGAGCAGTTCTTC
CDR3 protein: CASRLIDNEQFF

J gene: TRBJ2-7
V gene: TRBV27
D gene: NA
clone size: NA
CDR3 DNA: TGTGCCAGCAGTTTATCGCAGGGGGGGTACGAGCAGTACTTC
CDR3 protein: CASSLSQGGYEQYF

J gene: TRBJ1-1
V gene: TRBV19
D gene: NA
clone size: NA
CDR3 DNA: TGTGCCAGTAACCCAGGAAACACTGAAGCTTTCTTT
CDR3 protein: CASNPGNTEAFF

J gene: TRBJ1-4
V gene: TRBV7-2
D gene: NA
clone size: few
CDR3 DNA: TGTGCCAGCAGCCATCCTCGCGGGGGGAGTAATGAAAAACTGTTTTTT
CDR3 protein: CASSHPRGGSNEKLFF

J gene: TRBJ2-1
V gene: TRBV7-8
D gene: NA
clone size: NA
CDR3 DNA: TGTGCCAGCAGCTTAATGGGATATGGTGAGCAGTTCTTC
CDR3 protein: CASSLMGYGEQFF

J gene: TRBJ2-7
V gene: TRBV4-2
D gene: NA
clone size: NA
CDR3 DNA: TGTGCCAGCAGCCTCGAGGGGGGGACACCTTCCTACGAGCAGTACTTC
CDR3 protein: CASSLEGGTPSYEQYF

J gene: TRBJ2-7
V gene: TRBV7-2
D gene: TRBD2
clone size: NA
CDR3 DNA: TGTGCCAGCAGCTCTAGCGGGGGGCCGGTTCGGGAGCAGTACTTC
CDR3 protein: CASSSSGGPVREQYF

J gene: TRBJ1-6
V gene: TRBV5-4
D gene: NA
clone size: NA
CDR3 DNA: TGTGCCAGCAGCGCCGAGGGGGGGTATAATTCACCCCTCCACTTT
CDR3 protein: CASSAEGGYNSPLHF

J gene: TRBJ2-3
V gene: TRBV19
D gene: NA
clone size: few
CDR3 DNA: TGTGCCAGTAGCGCTACTAGCACAGATACGCAGTATTTT
CDR3 protein: CASSATSTDTQYF

J gene: TRBJ2-1
V gene: TRBV6-4
D gene: TRBD2
clone size: once
CDR3 DNA: TGTGCCAGCAGTGACTCAGCGACTAGCGTAGGGGAGCAGTTCTTC
CDR3 protein: CASSDSATSVGEQFF

J gene: TRBJ2-7
V gene: TRBV9
D gene: TRBD1
clone size: NA
CDR3 DNA: TGTGCCAGCAGCGTCGGGACAGAGGAGTACGAGCAGTACTTC
CDR3 protein: CASSVGTEEYEQYF

J gene: TRBJ2-7
V gene: TRBV13
D gene: NA
clone size: few
CDR3 DNA: TGTGCCAGCAGCTCCTCCAGGGGCAACCCCTACGAGCAGTACTTC
CDR3 protein: CASSSSRGNPYEQYF

J gene: TRBJ2-1
V gene: TRBV19
D gene: TRBD1
clone size: NA
CDR3 DNA: TGTGCCAGCAGAGAGACAGGGACGGGCAATGAGCAGTTCTTC
CDR3 protein: CASRETGTGNEQFF

J gene: TRBJ2-4
V gene: TRBV4-1
D gene: NA
clone size: NA
CDR3 DNA: TGCGCCAGCAGCCAAGTCCCAGCTGACACGGGGCCAAACATTCAGTACTTC
CDR3 protein: CASSQVPADTGPNIQYF

J gene: TRBJ2-3
V gene: TRBV11-2
D gene: NA
clone size: few
CDR3 DNA: TGTGCCAGCAGCTCGGCGGGGGCTGATACGCAGTATTTT
CDR3 protein: CASSSAGADTQYF

J gene: TRBJ2-1
V gene: TRBV27
D gene: NA
clone size: NA
CDR3 DNA: TGTGCCAGCAGTCGACAGCCGGCGAGGTCCTACAATGAGCAGTTCTTC
CDR3 protein: CASSRQPARSYNEQFF

J gene: TRBJ2-3
V gene: TRBV28
D gene: NA
clone size: few
CDR3 DNA: TGTGCCAGCAGTCCTACGGATACGCAGTATTTT
CDR3 protein: CASSPTDTQYF